This is a list of T cell receptor beta chains from one sample in a study of blood T cell repertoires in COVID-19. Assay used: immunoSEQ multiplex PCR; TCRdb lists only in-frame clones, some missing. The table records about 300,000 clones, about 89% of them present only once. Material: PBMCs or T cells enriched from blood (not recorded which). Source of these receptors: a man aged 55-75 years who had recovered from COVID-19. CDR3s include the opening cysteine and the closing phenylalanine or tryptophan. A D gene is named only where the DNA matches it firmly. The size entry is marked missing in some rows and otherwise reads once, few, many or a size class.

d_call	v_call	j_call	clone_size	cdr3_aa	cdr3_nt
-	TRBV21-1	TRBJ2-4	-	CAFSGGQGSKNIQYF	TGTGCATTCTCAGGAGGCCAAGGGTCCAAAAACATTCAGTACTTC
-	TRBV29-1	TRBJ1-2	-	CSVPDSFPNYGYTF	TGCAGCGTTCCGGACAGTTTTCCAAACTATGGCTACACCTTC
TRBD2	TRBV19	TRBJ2-3	-	CASTKTGGYLLRTDTQYF	TGTGCCAGTACCAAAACGGGGGGGTACCTTCTTCGCACAGATACGCAGTATTTT
-	TRBV6-1	TRBJ2-7	-	CASSEGGPTYEQYF	TGTGCCAGCAGTGAAGGGGGGCCGACCTACGAGCAGTACTTC
TRBD1	TRBV5-1	TRBJ2-5	-	CASSPLQGARETQYF	TGCGCCAGCAGCCCCTTACAGGGGGCCCGGGAGACCCAGTACTTC
TRBD1	TRBV5-4	TRBJ1-2	-	CASSTPDRGRGYGYTF	TGTGCCAGCAGCACCCCGGACAGGGGGCGCGGGTATGGCTACACCTTC
-	TRBV7-6	TRBJ2-7	-	CASSLGTQGYEQYF	TGTGCCAGCAGCTTAGGGACACAGGGTTACGAGCAGTACTTC
-	TRBV29-1	TRBJ1-1	-	CSVGVGGNTEAFF	TGCAGCGTTGGAGTCGGGGGGAACACTGAAGCTTTCTTT
TRBD2	TRBV7-2	TRBJ2-3	-	CASSLGTSGKDTQYF	TGTGCCAGCAGCTTGGGCACTAGCGGGAAAGATACGCAGTATTTT
TRBD1	TRBV9	TRBJ1-3	few	CASSAHFPGQTGNTIYF	TGTGCCAGCAGCGCTCATTTCCCGGGACAGACTGGAAACACCATATATTTT
TRBD2	TRBV7-9	TRBJ2-7	-	CASSSNGRTNYEQYF	TGTGCCAGCAGCTCCAACGGGAGGACCAACTACGAGCAGTACTTC
TRBD1	TRBV4-3	TRBJ2-3	-	CASSQEAGTGVGTDTQYF	TGCGCCAGCAGCCAAGAAGCGGGGACAGGGGTAGGCACAGATACGCAGTATTTT
TRBD1	TRBV6-5	TRBJ2-7	-	CASSSYTRGQYEQYF	TGTGCCAGCAGTTCTTACACCAGGGGGCAGTACGAGCAGTACTTC
TRBD1	TRBV29-1	TRBJ1-2	-	CSALDRTYGYTF	TGCAGCGCCTTGGACAGGACCTATGGCTACACCTTC
TRBD2	TRBV9	TRBJ2-2	-	CASSQRRIAGNTGELFF	TGTGCCAGCAGTCAACGTAGGATAGCGGGGAACACCGGGGAGCTGTTTTTT
-	TRBV6-4	TRBJ2-7	-	CASSAFPGEIYEQYF	TGTGCCAGCAGTGCATTCCCCGGGGAAATCTACGAGCAGTACTTC
-	TRBV24-1	TRBJ1-5	-	CATSGGRVGNQPQHF	TGTGCCACCAGTGGCGGCAGGGTGGGGAATCAGCCCCAGCATTTT
TRBD1	TRBV7-9	TRBJ1-3	-	CASRRPPGGSGNTIYF	TGTGCCAGCAGACGACCCCCAGGGGGCTCTGGAAACACCATATATTTT
-	TRBV11-3	TRBJ2-1	-	CASSLPGYNEQFF	TGTGCCAGCAGCTTACCAGGGTACAATGAGCAGTTCTTC
-	TRBV3-1/TRBV3-2	TRBJ2-1	-	CASSQFRALGSYNEQFF	TGTGCCAGCAGCCAATTTCGCGCCCTCGGCTCCTACAATGAGCAGTTCTTC
-	TRBV29-1	TRBJ2-5	once	CSVAAAGRWQGGETQYF	TGCAGCGTTGCTGCTGCCGGGCGTTGGCAAGGGGGTGAGACCCAGTACTTC
-	TRBV18	TRBJ1-1	-	CASSPSAMVNTEAFF	TGTGCCAGCTCACCATCTGCTATGGTGAACACTGAAGCTTTCTTT
-	TRBV18	TRBJ2-7	-	CASSLTGEGYEQYF	TGTGCCAGCTCACTGACAGGGGAGGGCTACGAGCAGTACTTC
TRBD2	TRBV5-3	TRBJ2-7	-	CARSRFVAGGEYYEQYF	TGTGCCAGAAGCAGATTTGTAGCGGGAGGGGAATACTACGAGCAGTACTTC
-	TRBV4-1	TRBJ1-3	-	CASSQDGTWGDTIYF	TGCGCCAGCAGCCAAGACGGGACATGGGGTGACACCATATATTTT
-	TRBV11-2	TRBJ1-2	-	CASSPQGNYGYTF	TGTGCCAGCAGCCCTCAGGGGAACTATGGCTACACCTTC
-	TRBV5-1	TRBJ2-5	-	CASSSTGSGETQYF	TGCGCCAGCAGCTCTACAGGGTCTGGGGAGACCCAGTACTTC
TRBD1	TRBV6-5	TRBJ2-1	-	CASTSGTGTYNEQFF	TGTGCCAGCACCTCAGGGACAGGGACCTACAATGAGCAGTTCTTC
TRBD2	TRBV27	TRBJ2-3	-	CASSPRRLAGSPDTQYF	TGTGCCAGCTCTCCTCGGAGACTAGCGGGATCGCCGGATACGCAGTATTTT
TRBD1	TRBV6-4	TRBJ1-5	-	CASSVNTGGDQPQHF	TGTGCCAGCAGTGTTAACACAGGGGGGGATCAGCCCCAGCATTTT
TRBD2	TRBV30	TRBJ2-7	-	CAWSRGSGGYEQYF	TGTGCCTGGAGTCGAGGTAGCGGGGGGTACGAGCAGTACTTC
-	TRBV7-2	TRBJ1-5	-	CASSRQAALADQPQHF	TGTGCCAGCTCAAGACAGGCCGCACTCGCCGATCAGCCCCAGCATTTT
TRBD2	TRBV11-3	TRBJ2-1	-	CASSREGEGEQFF	TGTGCCAGCAGTCGGGAGGGAGAAGGAGAGCAGTTCTTC
TRBD1	TRBV3-1/TRBV3-2	TRBJ1-3	-	CASSPTNRGPGNTIYF	TGTGCCAGCAGCCCCACAAACAGGGGACCTGGAAACACCATATATTTT
-	TRBV27	TRBJ2-7	-	CASSWNRDWSSYEQYF	TGTGCCAGCAGTTGGAACCGGGACTGGAGCTCCTACGAGCAGTACTTC
-	TRBV6-5	TRBJ2-5	-	CASNVRHLQETQYF	TGTGCCAGCAACGTAAGACACTTACAAGAGACCCAGTACTTC
TRBD2	TRBV7-2	TRBJ2-3	-	CASSRTSGTADTQYF	TGTGCCAGCAGCCGTACTAGCGGGACCGCAGATACGCAGTATTTT
-	TRBV7-2	TRBJ1-2	-	CASSFGAWAGYTF	TGTGCCAGCAGCTTTGGGGCATGGGCGGGCTACACCTTC
-	TRBV5-1	TRBJ1-2	few	CASSYGSPGLNYGYTF	TGCGCCAGCAGCTATGGCAGTCCGGGGTTGAACTATGGCTACACCTTC
TRBD1	TRBV29-1	TRBJ1-1	once	CSARDSEAFF	TGCAGCGCCCGGGACAGTGAAGCTTTCTTT
-	TRBV12-3/TRBV12-4	TRBJ1-6	-	CASQRGGISPLHF	TGTGCCAGCCAACGGGGGGGGATCTCACCCCTCCACTTT
-	TRBV18	TRBJ2-6	-	CASSFIRDTSSGANVLTF	TGTGCCAGCTCATTTATTCGGGACACCAGCTCTGGGGCCAACGTCCTGACTTTC
-	TRBV14	TRBJ2-7	-	CASSQLTVSYEQYF	TGTGCCAGCAGCCAATTGACAGTGTCCTACGAGCAGTACTTC
-	TRBV19	TRBJ1-5	-	CASTLSGTGQPQHF	TGTGCCAGTACCCTCTCAGGAACCGGTCAGCCCCAGCATTTT
TRBD1	TRBV2	TRBJ2-7	once	CASRQQGDSYEQYF	TGTGCCAGCAGGCAACAGGGGGACTCCTACGAGCAGTACTTC
-	TRBV2	TRBJ1-5	-	CASSGTVYSNQPQHF	TGTGCCAGCAGTGGGACAGTCTATAGCAATCAGCCCCAGCATTTT